This TCR beta chain was sequenced during a study of T cell repertoires in cytomegalovirus infection. One entry per CDR3 protein results from TCRdb running MiXCR on the reads. Of some 500,000 distinct CDR3 sequences listed, 25% to 35% are singletons. A few counts support this clonotype. Its antigen is unknown. The CDR3 runs to 16 residues. Trimming stripped 0 bases from V and 2 bases from J, with 11 bases between. Study results and limitations: HLA-C-restricted CMV clonotypes gave the most frequent clonotype in two of eight donors.

This receptor was taken from a human donor in good health (CMV status not recorded). Some clones in this sample may be carry-over from other donors' samples. This rearrangement joins TRBV12-3 or TRBV12-4 to TRBJ2-1; no firm D call. Material: cultured PBMCs, obtained from culture after CMV antigen stimulation. The CDR3 loop reads CASSLATLLPYNEQFF. For the CDR3, the DNA is TGTGCCAGCAGTTTAGCGACGCTACTGCCCTACAATGAGCAGTTCTTC.